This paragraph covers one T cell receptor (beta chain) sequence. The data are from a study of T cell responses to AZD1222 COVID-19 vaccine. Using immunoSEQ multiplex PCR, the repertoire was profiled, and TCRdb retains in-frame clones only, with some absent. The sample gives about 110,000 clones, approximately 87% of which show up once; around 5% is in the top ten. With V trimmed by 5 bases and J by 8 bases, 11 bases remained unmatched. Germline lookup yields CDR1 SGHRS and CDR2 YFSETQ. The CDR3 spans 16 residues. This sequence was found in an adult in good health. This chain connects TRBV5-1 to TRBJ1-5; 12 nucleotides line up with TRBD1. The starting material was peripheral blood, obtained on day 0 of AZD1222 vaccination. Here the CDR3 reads CASSSGTGGAREPQHF. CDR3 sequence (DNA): TGCGCCAGCAGTTCTGGGACAGGGGGCGCAAGAGAGCCCCAGCATTTT.